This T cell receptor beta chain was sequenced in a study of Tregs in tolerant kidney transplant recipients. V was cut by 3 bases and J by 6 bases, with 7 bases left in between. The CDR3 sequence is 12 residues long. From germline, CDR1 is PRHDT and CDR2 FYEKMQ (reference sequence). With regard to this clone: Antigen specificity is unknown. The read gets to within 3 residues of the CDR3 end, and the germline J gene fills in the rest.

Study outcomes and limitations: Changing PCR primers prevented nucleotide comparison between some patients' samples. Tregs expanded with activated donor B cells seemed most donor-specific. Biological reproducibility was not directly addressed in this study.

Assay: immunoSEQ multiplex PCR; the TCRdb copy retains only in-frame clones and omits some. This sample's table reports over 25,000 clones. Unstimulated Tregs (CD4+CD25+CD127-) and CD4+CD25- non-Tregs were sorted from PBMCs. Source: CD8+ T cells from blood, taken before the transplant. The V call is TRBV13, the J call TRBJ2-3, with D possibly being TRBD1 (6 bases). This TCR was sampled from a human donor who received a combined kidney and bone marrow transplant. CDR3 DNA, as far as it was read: TGTGCCAGCAGCTTGACAGGCGATACG. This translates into CASSLTGDT. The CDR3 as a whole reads CASSLTGDTQYF.